Each of the 12 T cell receptor beta chains below was sequenced from the same sample in a study of cytomegalovirus exposure and HLA in healthy donors. PCR primers comprised 60 Vbeta and 13 Jbeta primers. TCRdb's copy holds only in-frame clones and misses some; the assay was immunoSEQ multiplex PCR. The sample's table shows about 67,000 clones. What was sequenced was PBMCs. The origin of the receptors is a man younger than 45 in good health and CMV-seropositive.

The chain is built from TRBV7-9 and TRBJ1-5; tentative D call: TRBD1 (5 bases). The length of the CDR3 is 14 residues. The V gene lost 5 bases and the J gene lost 4 bases, with 12 bases spanning the gap. CDR1 is SEHNR, CDR2 FQNEAQ, per germline (reference sequence). CDR3: CASSDPSGNQPQHF. As DNA, the CDR3 is TGTGCCAGCAGCGACCCTTCAGGGAATCAGCCCCAGCATTTT.

The chain employs TRBV11-2 and TRBJ1-2; 7 bases align to TRBD1. The CDR3 consists of 15 residues. The junction had 8 bases not matched to a gene; V was cut back by 5 bases and J by 2 bases. CDR1 SGHAT and CDR2 FQNNGV come from the germline V gene. The CDR3 protein is CASSPRSRGNYGYTF. In DNA form, the CDR3 reads TGTGCCAGCAGCCCTCGTAGCAGGGGGAACTATGGCTACACCTTC.

Concerning this clone itself: One end of the junction varies from germline; a read error may be responsible. The chain links TRBV5-1 to TRBJ2-1; tentatively, D is TRBD1 (6 bases). The CDR3 is 15 amino acids. From germline, CDR1 is SGHRS and CDR2 YFSETQ. CDR3 coding DNA: TGCGCCAGCACTTCAACAGGGAGCTCCGACAATGAGCAGTTCTTC. The encoded protein is CASTSTGSSDNEQFF. Full variable domain (outside the CDR3, taken from reference TRBV5-1 and TRBJ2-1): KAGVTQTPRYLIKTRGQQVTLSCSPISGHRSVSWYQQTPGQGLQFLFEYFSETQRNKGNFPGRFSGRQFSNSRSEMNVSTLELGDSALYLCASTSTGSSDNEQFFGPGTRLTVL.

The J gene is TRBJ2-7, the V gene TRBV4-2; no reliable D call. Germline assignment: CDR1 LGHNA and CDR2 YNFKEQ. The V end lost 0 bases, the J end lost 0 bases, and 9 bases lay between the germline ends. The CDR3 length is 15 residues. The CDR3: CASSQDPGSSYEQYF. The DNA of the CDR3 is TGTGCCAGCAGCCAAGACCCAGGTAGCTCCTACGAGCAGTACTTC.

The V gene is TRBV4-2, the J gene TRBJ1-2; D possibly corresponds to TRBD1 (6 bases). CDR3 length equals 15 residues. Trimming shortened V by 0 bases and J by 4 bases, and 12 bases separated the two germline ends. Germline V gene lookup returns CDR1 LGHNA and CDR2 YNFKEQ. The CDR3 nucleotides are TGTGCCAGCAGCCAAGAAGATGCAGGGGCCTATGGCTACACCTTC. Encoded protein: CASSQEDAGAYGYTF.

For this clone: One junction end disagrees with the germline gene, perhaps due to a read error. The rearrangement joins TRBV14 to TRBJ2-7, with TRBD2 matching 16 bases. Per germline, CDR1 SGHDN and CDR2 FVKESK. The CDR3 has 15 residues. The CDR3 here is CASSRGLAGGPVQSF. CDR3 nucleotide sequence: TGTGCCAGCAGCCGGGGACTAGCGGGAGGGCCGGTGCAGTCCTTC. Full variable domain (missing parts from reference TRBV14 and TRBJ2-7): EAGVTQFPSHSVIEKGQTVTLRCDPISGHDNLYWYRRVMGKEIKFLLHFVKESKQDESGMPNNRFLAERTGGTYSTLKVQPAELEDSGVYFCASSRGLAGGPVQSFGPGTRLTVT.

The chain combines TRBV27 with TRBJ1-6; TRBD1 matches 7 bases. The germline CDR1 and CDR2 sequences are MNHEY and SMNVEV (reference sequence). V lost 6 bases to trimming and J lost 0 bases; unmatched junction nucleotides: 8. This CDR3 has 17 residues. CDR3 amino acids: CASRGQPLSSYNSPLHF. DNA of the CDR3: TGTGCCAGCAGGGGACAGCCGCTTAGCTCCTATAATTCACCCCTCCACTTT.

In terms of frequency, this clone is medium-sized (0.01 to 0.1%). V gene TRBV7-2 combines with J gene TRBJ2-1; no reliable D call. The germline CDR1 and CDR2 sequences are SGHTA and FQGNSA. The CDR3 is made up of 13 amino acids. The germline V and J ends were trimmed by 1 base and 9 bases, with 10 bases remaining between them. The CDR3: CASSLDSFGEQFF. CDR3 DNA: TGTGCCAGCAGCTTAGACTCCTTCGGTGAGCAGTTCTTC.

The rearrangement joins TRBV5-4 to TRBJ1-5, with D possibly being TRBD1 (6 bases). Trimming left V 2 bases short and J 6 bases short, with 9 bases between. The CDR3 contains 13 residues. Germline CDR1 and CDR2: SGHNT and YYREEE (reference sequence). The CDR3, as DNA: TGTGCCAGCAGCTTACAGGGAAGTCAGCCCCAGCATTTT. Translated: CASSLQGSQPQHF.

A word on this clone: Sequence at one end of the junction differs from germline and may be a read error. The chain has TRBV30 and TRBJ2-1; the D gene is possibly TRBD1 (6 bases). This CDR3 contains 15 residues. CDR1 is GTSNPN, CDR2 SVGIG, per germline (reference sequence). The CDR3 DNA is TGTGCCGGGAGTGTAAGAGGGGGTCGGGTCAATGAGCAGTTCTTC. It is translated as CAGSVRGGRVNEQFF.

The gene calls are TRBV5-5 and TRBJ2-7, with 8 nucleotides matching TRBD2. In germline, CDR1 is SGHKS, CDR2 YYEKEE (reference sequence). J gave up 9 bases and V 4 bases, and 15 bases lay outside the gene matches. The CDR3 is 15 residues long. The CDR3 here is CASSKGLSGGTGQYF. The DNA for the CDR3 is TGTGCCAGCAGCAAGGGACTAAGCGGGGGAACCGGGCAGTACTTC.

The chain links TRBV6-5 to TRBJ2-7; TRBD2 aligns across 9 bases. CDR3 length: 14 amino acids. J was trimmed by 2 bases and V by 7 bases; bases with no gene match: 6. Germline-derived CDR1 and CDR2 are MNHEY and SVGAGI. The CDR3 DNA reads as TGTGCCAGCATCCCTAGCGGGACGACCTACGAGCAGTACTTC. It specifies CASIPSGTTYEQYF.